These 23 T cell receptor beta chains were all obtained from the same sample, sequenced in a study of T cell repertoires in cytomegalovirus infection. In TCRdb, the reads were re-called with MiXCR into one record per CDR3 protein. The sample consists of some 700,000 distinct CDR3 sequences, under 40% of them appearing once. The material sequenced was PBMCs. All receptors derive from a human donor in good health (CMV status not recorded). Some clones in this sample may be carry-over from other donors' samples.

This chain uses TRBV6-2 or TRBV6-3 with TRBJ2-4; no firm D call. V lost 2 bases and J lost 2, with 13 bases in between. The V gene's germline CDR1 is MNHEY and CDR2 SVGEGT. This CDR3 contains 16 residues. CDR3 sequence: CASSYVDLTTKNIQYF. The CDR3 nucleotides are TGTGCCAGCAGTTACGTGGACCTAACAACCAAAAACATTCAGTACTTC.

Points on this clonotype: The junction differs from germline at one of its ends, possibly a read error. The chain couples TRBV15 to TRBJ1-5; a weak D match, TRBD1 (6 bases). The length of the CDR3 is 15 residues. Germline V lookup: CDR1 LNHNV, CDR2 YYDKDF (reference sequence). The CDR3 nucleotides are TGTGCCACCAGCAGACACAGGGATAGCAATCGGCCCCAGCATTTT. This codes for CATSRHRDSNRPQHF.

The J gene is TRBJ2-3, the V gene TRBV7-2; D uncertain. The CDR3 contains 14 residues. CDR1 and CDR2 from the germline V gene are SGHTA and FQGNSA. With 5 bases removed from V and 6 bases from J, the gap between germline ends came to 15 bases. The CDR3 protein is CASSPNWVEDTQYF. CDR3 DNA sequence: TGTGCCAGCAGCCCCAACTGGGTGGAGGATACGCAGTATTTT.

The chain has TRBV6-1 and TRBJ2-5; possible D gene TRBD2, 6 bases. The germline V gene encodes CDR1 MNHNS and CDR2 SASEGT. The CDR3 totals 13 residues. Trimming removed 1 base from V and 3 bases from J, with 6 bases in between. For the CDR3, the DNA is TGTGCCAGCAGTGAAGGCGGGGAAGAGACCCAGTACTTC. It specifies CASSEGGEETQYF.

This rearrangement joins TRBV20-1 to TRBJ2-7, with unresolved D. The CDR3 covers 9 residues. Trimming cost V 5 bases and J 4 bases, with 3 bases left between them. In germline, CDR1 is DFQATT, CDR2 SNEGSKA (reference sequence). The CDR3 bases are TGCAGTGCTGGTTACGAGCAGTACTTC. It encodes CSAGYEQYF.

The J gene is TRBJ1-3, the V gene TRBV7-2; 9 bases are a match to TRBD1. Germline CDR1 SGHTA, CDR2 FQGNSA. CDR3 size: 16 residues. Trimming took 5 bases from V and 2 from J; bases not matched to a gene: 7. The DNA for the CDR3 is TGTGCCAGCAGCCCCGCGGGGACAGGGACTGGAAACACCATATATTTT. Translating it yields CASSPAGTGTGNTIYF.

This CDR3 reads CASRGQGDNQPQHF. CDR3 nucleotides: TGCGCCAGCAGGGGACAGGGTGACAATCAGCCCCAGCATTTT. The V call is TRBV5-1, the J call TRBJ1-5, with 9 bases lining up with TRBD1. The CDR3 covers 14 residues. The V gene's germline CDR1 is SGHRS and CDR2 YFSETQ. V lost 5 bases and J lost 3; bases outside the gene matches: 3.

V is TRBV10-3 and J is TRBJ2-4; D perhaps matches TRBD2 (6 bases). This CDR3 comprises 15 residues. Trimming took off 7 bases at V and 12 bases at J, with 25 bases between the two ends. The germline V gene has CDR1 ENHRY and CDR2 SYGVKD. CDR3 in amino acids: CAIIDPGRELIAQYF. The CDR3 coding sequence is TGTGCCATCATTGACCCCGGGCGGGAACTCATCGCTCAGTACTTC.

The chain couples TRBV7-9 to TRBJ2-7; TRBD2 is a possible D gene (6 bases). CDR1 is SEHNR, CDR2 FQNEAQ, per germline (reference sequence). The CDR3 has 14 amino acids. V lost 5 bases and J 3 bases, leaving 14 bases between the germline ends. CDR3 DNA: TGTGCCAGCAGCCCCGGACTATCTTACTACGAGCAGTACTTC. The encoded protein is CASSPGLSYYEQYF.

The chain links TRBV9 to TRBJ1-1; possible D gene TRBD1, 5 bases. The length of the CDR3 is 14 residues. CDR1 SGDLS and CDR2 YYNGEE come from the germline V gene. Trimming pared 2 bases from V and 4 bases from J, leaving 12 bases between. Written as DNA, the CDR3 is TGTGCCAGCAGCGTCAGGGCGTCCGTCACTGAAGCTTTCTTT. Its translation: CASSVRASVTEAFF.

This clonotype turned up a few times. The chain carries TRBV28 and TRBJ1-2, with D perhaps TRBD1 (6 bases). The germline CDR1 and CDR2 sequences are MDHEN and SYDVKM. This CDR3 is built from 16 residues. Between the trimmed V and J ends, which lost 2 bases and 2 bases, there was a span of 15 bases. The CDR3, as DNA: TGTGCCAGCAGTTTAACGGGGGGCCCCCCGAACTATGGCTACACCTTC. Its translation: CASSLTGGPPNYGYTF.

To note about this clonotype: Given a much more abundant clone one base away, this may be a read error. The rearrangement joins TRBV7-4 to TRBJ2-3; 11 bases agree with TRBD2. The germline V gene encodes CDR1 SGHVT and CDR2 SQSDAQ. This CDR3 contains 18 residues. CDR3 residues: CGSSPHPNLAGGADTQYF. CDR3 in DNA: TGTGGCAGCAGCCCCCACCCCAACCTAGCGGGGGGTGCGGATACGCAGTATTTT.

This clonotype was found many times. The chain couples TRBV7-8 to TRBJ2-7, with a weak D call TRBD2 (5 bases). V was clipped by 2 bases and J by 7 bases, with 15 bases between them. The germline V gene encodes CDR1 SGHVS and CDR2 FQNEAQ. This CDR3 has 14 amino acids. This CDR3 reads CASSLPAQRGEQYF. CDR3 in DNA: TGTGCCAGCAGCTTACCCGCTCAGCGAGGGGAGCAGTACTTC.

The V gene is TRBV2, the J gene TRBJ2-3, with 8 bases fitting TRBD1. CDR1 and CDR2 (germline): SNHLY, FYNNEI. The V segment lost 6 bases and the J segment 5 bases; nucleotides outside the gene matches: 10. The CDR3 extends over 15 amino acids. This chain's CDR3 is CASSAWGQALDTQYF. The CDR3 DNA reads as TGTGCCAGCAGCGCGTGGGGACAGGCATTAGATACGCAGTATTTT.

V and J are TRBV12-5 and TRBJ2-5; 7 bases align to TRBD1. From germline, CDR1 is LGHNT and CDR2 FRNRAP. V gave up 2 bases and J gave up 4 bases; unmatched junction bases: 1. This CDR3 has 13 residues. The CDR3 DNA reads as TGTGCTAGTGGTTTGAACAGGGGAGAGACCCAGTACTTC. Protein: CASGLNRGETQYF.

This clonotype was seen repeatedly, ten times or more. This chain connects TRBV28 to TRBJ2-5; TRBD2 matches at 7 bases. The CDR3 length is 15 residues. Trimming at V came to 6 bases and at J to 6 bases, leaving 13 bases not matched to a gene. Germline V lookup: CDR1 MDHEN, CDR2 SYDVKM. The CDR3 nucleotides are TGTGCCAGCAGCCCCCATGGAGTGGGGGGGAAGACCCAGTACTTC. Translated: CASSPHGVGGKTQYF.

This clonotype was seen more than once but under ten times. The J gene is TRBJ2-3, the V gene TRBV19; 7 bases line up with TRBD1. The V gene end was trimmed by 6 bases and the J gene end by 7 bases; junction bases not matched to a gene: 7. The CDR3 extends over 13 amino acids. Germline CDR1 reads LNHDA; CDR2 reads SQIVND (reference sequence). This chain's CDR3 is CASSPMTGNTQYF. The CDR3 nucleotides are TGTGCCAGTAGCCCTATGACAGGGAATACGCAGTATTTT.

This clonotype was counted between two and nine times. The chain uses TRBV2 and TRBJ1-2, with D unclear. CDR1 SNHLY and CDR2 FYNNEI come from the germline V gene. Trimming cost V 4 bases and J 6 bases, with 9 bases left between them. The CDR3 consists of 12 residues. CDR3 sequence reads: CASSATDNGYTF. As DNA, the CDR3 is TGTGCCAGCAGTGCAACAGATAATGGCTACACCTTC.

Note on this clonotype: The junction departs from germline at one end; a sequencing error may be responsible. The chain carries TRBV5-3 and TRBJ2-1; 14 nucleotides align to TRBD2. TRBV5-3 is sorted into the ORF group, with uncertain function. The CDR3 covers 18 residues. The CDR3 protein is CASSSTSGRVFSYNEQFF. The CDR3 DNA is TGTGCCAGCAGCTCGACTAGCGGGAGGGTCTTCTCCTACAATGAGCAGTTCTTC.

This clonotype has only a few counts. The chain is built from TRBV15 and TRBJ1-2, with unresolved D. The CDR3 is 13 amino acids. From germline, CDR1 is LNHNV and CDR2 YYDKDF (reference sequence). V gave up 0 bases and J gave up 4 bases, with 6 bases separating them. Here the CDR3 DNA reads TGTGCCACCAGCAGAGAGGACCTCTATGGCTACACCTTC. Translated: CATSREDLYGYTF.

This clonotype has at least ten counts. The chain carries TRBV5-6 and TRBJ2-1; TRBD2 aligns across 13 bases. Germline CDR1 is SGHDT and CDR2 is YYEEEE. CDR3 size: 19 residues. Trimming took 3 bases from V and 0 from J; bases not matched to a gene: 9. The CDR3 DNA reads TGTGCCAGCAGCTCGGGACTAGCGGGAATCGCGGGCTCCTACAATGAGCAGTTCTTC. Protein product: CASSSGLAGIAGSYNEQFF.

This chain joins TRBV7-6 and TRBJ2-7; 8 nucleotides line up with TRBD1. This CDR3 contains 15 residues. The J segment lost 5 bases and the V segment lost 2 bases, leaving 8 bases of the junction unmatched. From germline, CDR1 is SGHVS and CDR2 FNYEAQ. In nucleotides, the CDR3 is TGTGCCAGCAGCTTATCCCGGGACAGGTTGCACGAGCAGTACTTC. This translates into CASSLSRDRLHEQYF.

This chain links TRBV4-1 with TRBJ1-1, with D uncertain. The CDR3 is 14 residues long. V was trimmed by 3 bases and J by 8 bases, leaving 16 bases between them. The germline V gene has CDR1 MGHRA and CDR2 YSYEKL. The CDR3 bases are TGCGCCAGCAGCCACTTAGAGCCCGGTACAGAAGCTTTCTTT. This sequence encodes CASSHLEPGTEAFF.